This T cell receptor (beta chain) was recorded in a study of radiotherapy plus CTLA-4 blockade in lung cancer. Chemo-refractory metastatic non-small-cell lung cancer patients received focal radiation with ipilimumab CTLA-4 blockade. Generated by immunoSEQ multiplex PCR, the TCRdb table keeps only in-frame clones and is missing some. This sample carries 75,000 to 100,000 clones, about 90% of them seen once, and the ten largest clones take 4.9%. The material was peripheral blood, obtained from a patient treated with radiotherapy plus ipilimumab. The clonotype comes from a human donor with non-small cell lung cancer that progressed on radiotherapy plus ipilimumab.

The CDR3 reads CASSEAQRNQPQHF. In nucleotides, the CDR3 is TGTGCCAGCAGTGAAGCCCAAAGGAATCAGCCCCAGCATTTT. The rearrangement links TRBV6-1 to TRBJ1-5; D is uncertain. Trimming removed 0 bases at V and 4 bases at J, with 7 bases between. CDR1 is MNHNS and CDR2 is SASEGT in the germline V gene. CDR3 length equals 14 residues.